Following are 32 T cell receptor beta chains from one sample sequenced in a study of shared clonotypes between healthy human individuals. Measured with immunoSEQ multiplex PCR; TCRdb has only the in-frame clones, and not every one. This sample has about 1 million clones; roughly 70% occur once, and the top ten carry 1.5%. The sequencing sample was made of memory CD4+ T cells sorted from blood. Noted subset: CD45RA-negative fraction. These receptors all come from a man between 18 and 35 years old in good health.

The rearrangement uses TRBV5-8 and TRBJ1-1; D may be TRBD1 (5 bases). V dropped 0 bases and J dropped 10 bases, with 13 bases sitting between them. The CDR3 loop spans 13 amino acids. The germline gives CDR1 SGHTS, CDR2 YDEGEE. CDR3 sequence (DNA): TGTGCCAGCAGCTTGGTCCGGGGGGACGCAGCTTTCTTT. This translates into CASSLVRGDAAFF.

The J gene is TRBJ2-2, the V gene TRBV5-1; D not resolved. This CDR3 comprises 12 residues. Germline CDR1 reads SGHRS; CDR2 reads YFSETQ. V was cut by 3 bases and J by 8 bases, with 8 bases left in between. The CDR3 is CASSSMRGELFF. DNA of the CDR3: TGCGCCAGCAGCTCCATGAGGGGGGAGCTGTTTTTT.

V usage is TRBV28 and J usage is TRBJ2-3; D not certain. CDR1 and CDR2 (germline): MDHEN, SYDVKM. Trimming took 2 bases from V and 3 from J, leaving 9 bases between them. This CDR3 has 14 residues. The CDR3 DNA reads as TGTGCCAGCAGTTTAGGATTAAAGACAGATACGCAGTATTTT. Translating gives CASSLGLKTDTQYF.

V and J are TRBV18 and TRBJ1-2; D ambiguous. Deletions cut 6 bases from V and 0 bases from J, with 8 bases between. Germline-derived CDR1 and CDR2 are KGHSH and LQKENI. CDR3 length: 13 residues. Written as DNA, the CDR3 is TGTGCCAGCTCCAACAGACCTAACTATGGCTACACCTTC. The encoded protein is CASSNRPNYGYTF.

The chain recombines TRBV5-1 with TRBJ1-4; D uncertain. Trimming cost V 0 bases and J 0 bases, with 15 bases left between them. This CDR3 comprises 18 residues. Looked up from germline, CDR1 is SGHRS and CDR2 is YFSETQ. The CDR3 DNA reads as TGCGCCAGCAGCTTGGCCGGGCAGACTGTAGCAACTAATGAAAAACTGTTTTTT. Its translation: CASSLAGQTVATNEKLFF.

This clone turned up a few times. J is TRBJ1-1 and V is TRBV4-1; 7 bases are a match to TRBD1. The length of the CDR3 is 16 residues. J gave up 3 bases and V 0 bases, and 7 bases lay outside the gene matches. The germline V gene encodes CDR1 MGHRA and CDR2 YSYEKL. CDR3 sequence reads: CASSQEGRGSYTEAFF. The CDR3 nucleotides are TGCGCCAGCAGCCAAGAAGGCAGGGGGTCGTACACTGAAGCTTTCTTT.

The chain carries TRBV28 and TRBJ1-2; no clear D. This CDR3 comprises 13 residues. V lost 6 bases to trimming and J lost 2 bases, with 10 bases between them. Per the germline V gene, CDR1 is MDHEN and CDR2 is SYDVKM. In DNA, the CDR3 is TGTGCCAGCAGCGCCTTGGGGAACTATGGCTACACCTTC. Translated, it gives CASSALGNYGYTF.

The chain has TRBV29-1 and TRBJ2-4; D could derive from TRBD1 or TRBD2 (5 bases each). Germline V gene data show CDR1 as SQVTM and CDR2 as ANQGSEA. Trimming left V 5 bases short and J 0 bases short, with 14 bases between. This CDR3 has 15 amino acids. CDR3 in DNA: TGCAGCGTTCTAGAGGGGTCTCTAGCCAAAAACATTCAGTACTTC. Its protein product is CSVLEGSLAKNIQYF.

This clone has only one observation. V is TRBV30 and J is TRBJ2-5, with 10 bases aligning to TRBD1. The CDR3 has 15 residues. Germline V gene lookup returns CDR1 GTSNPN and CDR2 SVGIG (reference sequence). The junction had 7 bases not matched to a gene; V was cut back by 4 bases and J by 2 bases. The CDR3 sequence is CAWTYGTGVQETQYF. The CDR3 DNA follows: TGTGCCTGGACCTACGGGACAGGGGTTCAAGAGACCCAGTACTTC.

The V and J genes are TRBV11-2 and TRBJ2-5; TRBD2 agrees at 9 bases. J gave up 3 bases and V 3 bases, and 8 bases lay outside the gene matches. CDR1 is SGHAT, CDR2 FQNNGV, per germline. This CDR3 spans 16 amino acids. The CDR3 protein is CASSLRPRLAEETQYF. In DNA, the CDR3 is TGTGCCAGCAGCTTGCGGCCGAGACTAGCGGAAGAGACCCAGTACTTC.

This clone appeared a few times. The chain carries TRBV5-4 and TRBJ2-1; 11 bases map to TRBD2. The CDR3 contains 13 residues. From germline, CDR1 is SGHNT and CDR2 YYREEE (reference sequence). Trimming removed 2 bases from V and 12 bases from J; junction bases left unmatched: 4. The CDR3 DNA reads TGTGCCAGCAGCTTCAAACTAGCGGGGGTGCAGTTCTTC. Protein product: CASSFKLAGVQFF.

The chain employs TRBV7-9 and TRBJ1-1; D gene ambiguous. Between the trimmed V and J ends, which lost 2 bases and 0 bases, there was a span of 7 bases. CDR3 length: 14 residues. Germline-derived CDR1 and CDR2 are SEHNR and FQNEAQ (reference sequence). This CDR3 reads CASSLFDMNTEAFF. The CDR3 bases are TGTGCCAGCAGCTTATTTGACATGAACACTGAAGCTTTCTTT. The entire variable domain, with the rest obtained from reference TRBV7-9 and TRBJ1-1, is as follows: DTGVSQNPRHKITKRGQNVTFRCDPISEHNRLYWYRQTLGQGPEFLTYFQNEAQLEKSRLLSDRFSAERPKGSFSTLEIQRTEQGDSAMYLCASSLFDMNTEAFFGQGTRLTVV.

The chain joins TRBV6-1 to TRBJ2-2, with 7 bases matching TRBD1. Germline values: CDR1 MNHNS, CDR2 SASEGT. The junction had 1 base not matched to a gene; V was cut back by 1 base and J by 2 bases. The CDR3 has 15 residues. CDR3: CASSEGQGNTGELFF. In DNA form, the CDR3 reads TGTGCCAGCAGTGAAGGACAGGGAAACACCGGGGAGCTGTTTTTT.

The rearrangement uses TRBV9 and TRBJ2-1, with D perhaps TRBD1 (6 bases). V lost 3 bases to trimming and J lost 2 bases, with 12 bases between them. Germline V gene lookup returns CDR1 SGDLS and CDR2 YYNGEE. This CDR3 has 15 residues. CDR3 protein: CASSASTGTYNEQFF. For the CDR3, the DNA is TGTGCCAGCAGCGCCTCTACAGGGACCTACAATGAGCAGTTCTTC.

The rearrangement uses TRBV7-9 and TRBJ1-2; D possibly corresponds to TRBD1 (6 bases). Looked up from germline, CDR1 is SEHNR and CDR2 is FQNEAQ (reference sequence). The CDR3 has 14 amino acids. With 3 bases removed from V and 4 bases from J, the gap between germline ends came to 12 bases. The DNA of the CDR3 is TGTGCCAGCAGCTTTGGGACAAGCATCTATGGCTACACCTTC. This codes for CASSFGTSIYGYTF.

The chain carries TRBV29-1 and TRBJ1-1; D is ambiguous. CDR3 size: 13 residues. V dropped 7 bases and J dropped 0 bases, with 12 bases sitting between them. Germline loops: CDR1 SQVTM, CDR2 ANQGSEA. The CDR3 sequence is CSALDGLNTEAFF. In nucleotides, the CDR3 is TGCAGCGCCCTGGACGGCCTGAACACTGAAGCTTTCTTT.

The chain has TRBV9 and TRBJ2-3; a weak D match, TRBD1 (6 bases). The V and J ends lost 3 bases and 0 bases respectively, with 11 bases between them. From germline, CDR1 is SGDLS and CDR2 YYNGEE. This CDR3 is 15 amino acids long. CDR3 sequence (DNA): TGTGCCAGCAGCGGGAACAGGGCTAGCACAGATACGCAGTATTTT. Encoded protein: CASSGNRASTDTQYF.

V gene TRBV18 combines with J gene TRBJ2-7; 9 positions match TRBD1. Unmatched junction bases numbered 11, after V lost 6 bases and J lost 2 bases. CDR1 KGHSH and CDR2 LQKENI come from the germline V gene. CDR3 length equals 16 residues. DNA for the CDR3: TGTGCCAGCTCGCCGTGGACAGGGGCGGTGGCCTACGAGCAGTACTTC. Encoded protein: CASSPWTGAVAYEQYF.

The rearrangement joins TRBV6-5 to TRBJ1-3; 7 bases agree with TRBD1. CDR3 length equals 15 residues. Trimming took 6 bases from V and 5 from J; bases not matched to a gene: 10. Germline-derived CDR1 and CDR2 are MNHEY and SVGAGI. CDR3 residues: CASRTQGKWRNTIYF. In nucleotides, the CDR3 is TGTGCCAGCAGAACACAGGGGAAATGGCGAAACACCATATATTTT.

The J gene is TRBJ2-7, the V gene TRBV7-2, with TRBD1 matching 8 bases. The germline gives CDR1 SGHTA, CDR2 FQGNSA. The length of the CDR3 is 14 residues. Unmatched junction bases numbered 8, after V lost 3 bases and J lost 7 bases. The DNA of the CDR3 is TGTGCCAGCAGCTTCGACAGGGGCTCGCGAGAGCAGTACTTC. The encoded protein is CASSFDRGSREQYF.

This chain uses TRBV5-4 with TRBJ1-6; TRBD1 aligns across 8 bases. The J segment lost 7 bases and the V segment lost 5 bases, leaving 5 bases of the junction unmatched. Germline values: CDR1 SGHNT, CDR2 YYREEE (reference sequence). The CDR3 loop spans 14 amino acids. The CDR3 loop is CASRPTGGNSPLHF. The DNA for the CDR3 is TGTGCCAGCAGACCAACAGGGGGGAATTCACCCCTCCACTTT.

The chain carries TRBV15 and TRBJ2-3; 9 bases are shared with TRBD1. Per the germline V gene, CDR1 is LNHNV and CDR2 is YYDKDF (reference sequence). CDR3 size: 19 residues. V was pared by 0 bases and J by 9 bases, with 19 bases of the junction left unmatched. The CDR3: CATSRDSPITGTGRVTQYF. The CDR3 nucleotides read TGTGCCACCAGCAGAGATAGCCCTATTACCGGGACAGGGAGGGTGACGCAGTATTTT.

Notes on this clone: Different DNA sequences within this sample yield the same CDR3. The CDR3 region is CASSSGQGNEKLFF. In nucleotides, the CDR3 is TGTGCCAGCAGCTCGGGACAGGGTAATGAAAAACTGTTTTTT. The chain recombines TRBV7-9 with TRBJ1-4; 9 bases fit TRBD1. Unmatched junction bases numbered 1, after V lost 4 bases and J lost 4 bases. Germline CDR1 reads SEHNR; CDR2 reads FQNEAQ (reference sequence). The CDR3 has 14 residues.

The chain uses TRBV11-2 and TRBJ1-6; 7 bases line up with TRBD1. This CDR3 has 15 residues. CDR1 and CDR2 (germline): SGHAT, FQNNGV. V lost 5 bases, J lost 7 bases, and 8 bases stayed unmatched. The CDR3 protein is CASSPGTAKNSPLHF. DNA of the CDR3: TGTGCCAGCAGCCCCGGGACAGCAAAGAATTCACCCCTCCACTTT.

The chain has TRBV5-1 and TRBJ2-7; TRBD2 aligns across 10 bases. CDR1 SGHRS and CDR2 YFSETQ come from the germline V gene. Losses at the gene ends were 4 bases for V and 1 base for J; bases not matched to a gene: 20. The CDR3 totals 20 residues. CDR3 loop: CASSLSSGGAQVIESYEQYF. In DNA form, the CDR3 reads TGCGCCAGCAGCCTTTCGAGCGGGGGGGCCCAGGTTATCGAGTCCTACGAGCAGTACTTC.

V usage is TRBV5-1 and J usage is TRBJ2-7; 7 nucleotides match TRBD1. Germline V CDR1 and CDR2: SGHRS, YFSETQ. Trimming removed 0 bases from V and 5 bases from J; junction bases left unmatched: 5. The CDR3 runs to 14 residues. Here the CDR3 DNA reads TGCGCCAGCAGCTTGGACAGGGGTATCCACGAGCAGTACTTC. Translating it yields CASSLDRGIHEQYF.

The table lists this clone with a few counts. The same CDR3 is also encoded by other DNA sequences in this sample. This sequence joins TRBV29-1 and TRBJ1-1; D may be TRBD1 (6 bases). Deletions cut 5 bases from V and 1 base from J, with 11 bases between. The germline V gene has CDR1 SQVTM and CDR2 ANQGSEA. This CDR3 has 13 residues. CDR3 region: CSVFGQRNTEAFF. In DNA form, the CDR3 reads TGCAGCGTTTTCGGACAGCGGAACACTGAAGCTTTCTTT.

The genes are TRBV5-1 and TRBJ2-2; the D gene could be TRBD1 or TRBD2 (5 bases each). The CDR3 is made up of 15 amino acids. V gave up 0 bases and J gave up 4 bases, with 10 bases separating them. Germline V gene lookup returns CDR1 SGHRS and CDR2 YFSETQ. The CDR3 bases are TGCGCCAGCAGCTTGGGGGACCAGATCACCGGGGAGCTGTTTTTT. Its translation: CASSLGDQITGELFF.

On this clone itself: At one boundary the junction diverges from the germline segment, which might be a read error. The sample has other DNA sequences that encode this CDR3 too. The rearrangement links TRBV5-6 to TRBJ2-5, with D maybe TRBD1 (6 bases). CDR1 SGHDT and CDR2 YYEEEE come from the germline V gene. This CDR3 comprises 12 residues. The CDR3 here is CASSIRGETQYF. The CDR3 bases are TGTGCTAGCAGCATCAGGGGTGAGACCCAGTACTTC.

J is TRBJ1-2 and V is TRBV5-1; D possibly corresponds to TRBD1 (6 bases). The ends were cut back, 2 bases at V and 8 bases at J, with 13 bases in the middle. The CDR3 is 13 amino acids. Germline V gene lookup returns CDR1 SGHRS and CDR2 YFSETQ. The CDR3 sequence: CASSFTGTGGYTF. DNA for the CDR3: TGCGCCAGCAGCTTCACAGGGACGGGAGGCTACACCTTC.

This chain joins TRBV7-2 and TRBJ2-7, with 9 nucleotides matching TRBD2. Trimming took 1 base from V and 4 from J; bases not matched to a gene: 8. The germline V gene has CDR1 SGHTA and CDR2 FQGNSA. The CDR3 sequence is 16 residues long. CDR3 sequence reads: CASSLDTSGPLYEQYF. The CDR3 region has the DNA TGTGCCAGCAGCTTAGATACTAGCGGGCCTTTATACGAGCAGTACTTC.

J is TRBJ2-5 and V is TRBV7-9, with 11 bases aligning to TRBD2. Germline CDR1 is SEHNR and CDR2 is FQNEAQ (reference sequence). Trimming removed 5 bases from V and 9 bases from J; junction bases left unmatched: 2. The CDR3 spans 12 residues. The CDR3 protein is CASSTSGRPQYF. The CDR3 coding sequence is TGTGCCAGCAGCACTAGCGGGAGACCCCAGTACTTC. Complete variable domain (other parts from reference TRBV7-9 and TRBJ2-5): DTGVSQNPRHKITKRGQNVTFRCDPISEHNRLYWYRQTLGQGPEFLTYFQNEAQLEKSRLLSDRFSAERPKGSFSTLEIQRTEQGDSAMYLCASSTSGRPQYFGPGTRLLVL.